This passage covers 26 T cell receptor beta chains from one sample sequenced in a study of blood T cell repertoires in COVID-19. Measured with immunoSEQ multiplex PCR; TCRdb has only the in-frame clones, and not every one. The sample holds 150,000 to 200,000 clones, 80% to 85% seen once. Source material: peripheral blood. These receptors all stem from a woman between 65 and 79 years old with COVID-19, enrolled during active disease.

This chain uses TRBV7-9 with TRBJ1-1; D unclear. The length of the CDR3 is 12 residues. Germline CDR1 SEHNR, CDR2 FQNEAQ (reference sequence). V was shortened by 5 bases and J by 4 bases, with 8 bases between the two germline ends. This chain's CDR3 is CASSVPLTEAFF. In DNA form, the CDR3 reads TGTGCCAGCAGCGTCCCCCTCACTGAAGCTTTCTTT.

The rearrangement joins TRBV7-2 to TRBJ1-5; a possible D gene is TRBD1 (6 bases). This CDR3 contains 15 residues. Trimming stripped 1 base from V and 6 bases from J, with 13 bases between. The germline V gene encodes CDR1 SGHTA and CDR2 FQGNSA. CDR3 nucleotide sequence: TGTGCCAGCAGCTTAGTGTCAGGGGAGAGTCAGCCCCAGCATTTT. It translates to CASSLVSGESQPQHF.

This clone was observed once. V and J are TRBV28 and TRBJ1-4; a possible D gene is TRBD1 (6 bases). Germline V gene sequence: CDR1 MDHEN, CDR2 SYDVKM. V gave up 4 bases and J gave up 8 bases, with 17 bases separating them. This CDR3 contains 15 residues. CDR3 DNA sequence: TGTGCCAGCAGTTCAACAGGGAGGGCGGAGGAAAAACTGTTTTTT. This encodes CASSSTGRAEEKLFF. Variable domain in full (rest from reference TRBV28 and TRBJ1-4): DVKVTQSSRYLVKRTGEKVFLECVQDMDHENMFWYRQDPGLGLRLIYFSYDVKMKEKGDIPEGYSVSREKKERFSLILESASTNQTSMYLCASSSTGRAEEKLFFGSGTQLSVL.

This clone was seen once. The genes are TRBV30 and TRBJ1-4, with TRBD1 matching over 8 bases. V lost 3 bases, J lost 9 bases, and 9 bases stayed unmatched. CDR1 is GTSNPN, CDR2 SVGIG, per germline (reference sequence). This CDR3 region has 14 residues. The CDR3 DNA reads as TGTGCCTGGAGCGCTGGCCGGGACAGGCAAAAACTGTTTTTT. Translation gives CAWSAGRDRQKLFF.

The chain is built from TRBV28 and TRBJ2-5, with TRBD1 matching 7 bases. V trimming: 6 bases; J trimming: 1 base; junction bases outside the gene matches: 14. Per the germline V gene, CDR1 is MDHEN and CDR2 is SYDVKM. The CDR3 has 17 amino acids. CDR3 coding DNA: TGTGCCAGCAGCTGGGGGTTAGAAACAGGGGCCCAAGAGACCCAGTACTTC. The encoded protein is CASSWGLETGAQETQYF. The variable domain in full, with the rest retrieved from reference TRBV28 and TRBJ2-5, is DVKVTQSSRYLVKRTGEKVFLECVQDMDHENMFWYRQDPGLGLRLIYFSYDVKMKEKGDIPEGYSVSREKKERFSLILESASTNQTSMYLCASSWGLETGAQETQYFGPGTRLLVL.

This clone was recorded once. The chain links TRBV11-3 to TRBJ1-2; possibly TRBD1 for D (5 bases). This CDR3 spans 15 amino acids. Trimming stripped 4 bases from V and 4 bases from J, with 16 bases between. Per the germline V gene, CDR1 is SGHNT and CDR2 is YENEEA. CDR3 nucleotide sequence: TGTGCCAGCAGCTCAGGGCCAGAGAGGAGCTATGGCTACACCTTC. This translates into CASSSGPERSYGYTF.

The rearrangement uses TRBV12-3 or TRBV12-4 and TRBJ2-3; weak D call: TRBD1 (5 bases). The CDR3 runs to 13 residues. The germline V and J ends were trimmed by 10 bases and 4 bases, with 15 bases remaining between them. CDR3: CATRSPRADTQYF. As DNA, the CDR3 is TGTGCCACCCGAAGCCCCAGGGCAGATACGCAGTATTTT.

The V call is TRBV29-1, the J call TRBJ1-2; weak D call: TRBD1 (5 bases). The ends were cut back, 1 base at V and 8 bases at J, with 17 bases in the middle. Germline loops: CDR1 SQVTM, CDR2 ANQGSEA. CDR3 size: 14 residues. CDR3 residues: CSVEGDRDWGGYTF. CDR3 DNA sequence: TGCAGCGTTGAAGGAGACAGAGATTGGGGAGGCTACACCTTC. The complete variable domain, with remaining parts taken from reference TRBV29-1 and TRBJ1-2, reads SAVISQKPSRDICQRGTSLTIQCQVDSQVTMMFWYRQQPGQSLTLIATANQGSEATYESGFVIDKFPISRPNLTFSTLTVSNMSPEDSSIYLCSVEGDRDWGGYTFGSGTRLTVV.

The gene calls are TRBV28 and TRBJ2-5, with D possibly being TRBD2 (6 bases). CDR3 length equals 13 residues. V dropped 9 bases and J dropped 6 bases, with 17 bases sitting between them. Germline CDR1 MDHEN, CDR2 SYDVKM. The CDR3, as DNA: TGTGCCAGTCTGGGGGGTCCGATGAAGACCCAGTACTTC. It encodes CASLGGPMKTQYF.

V gene TRBV7-7 combines with J gene TRBJ2-1; 11 nucleotides agree with TRBD2. With 0 bases clipped from V and 9 bases from J, the junction kept 4 bases outside the gene matches. This CDR3 has 15 amino acids. Germline V gene data show CDR1 as SSHAT and CDR2 as FNYEAQ (reference sequence). Here the CDR3 reads CASSLALAGGGEQFF. The CDR3 bases are TGTGCCAGCAGCTTAGCTCTAGCGGGGGGAGGTGAGCAGTTCTTC.

V is TRBV5-5 and J is TRBJ1-5, with TRBD1 matching over 7 bases. The CDR3 contains 14 residues. Germline CDR1 SGHKS, CDR2 YYEKEE (reference sequence). The J segment lost 7 bases and the V segment lost 4 bases, leaving 8 bases of the junction unmatched. The CDR3 spells CASSNDRASQPQHF. The CDR3 bases are TGTGCCAGCAGCAACGACAGGGCCAGCCAGCCCCAGCATTTT.

This clone has only one observation. The CDR3, as DNA: TGTGCCAGCAGCTTATATAACCCGGGCACTGAAGCTTTCTTT. Protein sequence: CASSLYNPGTEAFF. The V and J genes are TRBV11-2 and TRBJ1-1; D not certain. Germline-derived CDR1 and CDR2 are SGHAT and FQNNGV. The CDR3 covers 14 residues. Trimming took off 2 bases at V and 4 bases at J, with 11 bases between the two ends.

This chain links TRBV29-1 with TRBJ2-3; 11 bases line up with TRBD2. Germline V gene lookup returns CDR1 SQVTM and CDR2 ANQGSEA. This CDR3 has 16 residues. Trimming removed 4 bases from V and 9 bases from J; junction bases left unmatched: 15. The CDR3, as DNA: TGCAGCGTTGCCACATGGACTAGCGGGTCCCCTGGCACGCAGTATTTT. It is translated as CSVATWTSGSPGTQYF.

The chain carries TRBV28 and TRBJ1-1; 8 bases align to TRBD1. This CDR3 contains 14 residues. V lost 6 bases and J lost 6; bases outside the gene matches: 9. The germline V gene encodes CDR1 MDHEN and CDR2 SYDVKM. The CDR3 DNA sequence: TGTGCCAGCAGCAAACCCAGGGGGCAATCTGAAGCTTTCTTT. Its protein is CASSKPRGQSEAFF.

This clone has only a few counts. The rearrangement uses TRBV5-1 and TRBJ2-7; D not resolved. Germline V gene data show CDR1 as SGHRS and CDR2 as YFSETQ. The V end lost 0 bases, the J end lost 3 bases, and 10 bases lay between the germline ends. The CDR3 has 14 residues. The CDR3 here is CASSLEARFYEQYF. CDR3 coding DNA: TGCGCCAGCAGCTTGGAGGCGCGGTTCTACGAGCAGTACTTC.

This clone was observed a few times. The chain is built from TRBV5-5 and TRBJ2-3; D gene uncertain. The CDR3 extends over 14 amino acids. Germline assignment: CDR1 SGHKS and CDR2 YYEKEE (reference sequence). V lost 2 bases to trimming and J lost 1 base, with 8 bases between them. As DNA, the CDR3 is TGTGCCAGCAGCTTTAGAGCACGCACAGATACGCAGTATTTT. This translates into CASSFRARTDTQYF.

The chain carries TRBV30 and TRBJ1-2, with 8 bases matching TRBD1. With V trimmed by 8 bases and J by 5 bases, 10 bases remained unmatched. The germline gives CDR1 GTSNPN, CDR2 SVGIG (reference sequence). This CDR3 is 13 amino acids long. As DNA, the CDR3 is TGTGCCGGAACGGGACAGGTAGCTTATGGCTACACCTTC. Encoded protein: CAGTGQVAYGYTF. The full variable domain, in which reference TRBV30 and TRBJ1-2 provide the parts outside the CDR3, is SQTIHQWPATLVQPVGSPLSLECTVEGTSNPNLYWYRQAAGRGLQLLFYSVGIGQISSEVPQNLSASRPQDRQFILSSKKLLLSDSGFYLCAGTGQVAYGYTFGSGTRLTVV.

The rearrangement links TRBV24-1 to TRBJ2-1; 7 bases agree with TRBD1. The CDR3 is 13 amino acids. The ends lost 0 bases at V and 14 bases at J; junction bases unmatched: 6. Germline lookup yields CDR1 KGHDR and CDR2 SFDVKD. CDR3 region: CATSDLQGQGEFF. CDR3 in DNA: TGTGCCACCAGTGATTTGCAGGGGCAGGGGGAGTTCTTC.

The chain couples TRBV7-9 to TRBJ1-5; the match to TRBD1 covers 7 bases. The CDR3 is 15 residues long. V gave up 4 bases and J gave up 7 bases; unmatched junction bases: 10. From germline, CDR1 is SEHNR and CDR2 FQNEAQ (reference sequence). DNA of the CDR3: TGTGCCAGCAGCTCAACAAACAGGGGCGGGCAGCCCCAGCATTTT. Translation gives CASSSTNRGGQPQHF.

CDR3 DNA: TGTGCCAGTAGTATAGTACTGACTAATCAGCCCCAGCATTTT. This translates into CASSIVLTNQPQHF. The J gene is TRBJ1-5, the V gene TRBV19; D gene unclear. Trimming shortened V by 1 base and J by 4 bases, and 8 bases separated the two germline ends. CDR1 and CDR2 (germline): LNHDA, SQIVND (reference sequence). CDR3 length equals 14 residues.

In this sample, this clone turned up a few times. The chain links TRBV7-2 to TRBJ2-7, with D possibly matching TRBD2 (7 bases). CDR3 length: 13 amino acids. From germline, CDR1 is SGHTA and CDR2 FQGNSA. The V end lost 8 bases, the J end lost 5 bases, and 16 bases lay between the germline ends. CDR3 amino acids: CASARGGRDEQYF. Here the CDR3 DNA reads TGTGCCAGCGCGAGGGGGGGGCGCGACGAGCAGTACTTC.

CDR3 DNA sequence: TGTGCCAGTGGTCTAGCGGTCTCCTACAATGAGCAGTTCTTC. Its translation is CASGLAVSYNEQFF. The V and J genes are TRBV27 and TRBJ2-1, with 7 nucleotides matching TRBD2. Germline assignment: CDR1 MNHEY and CDR2 SMNVEV (reference sequence). This CDR3 spans 14 amino acids. Losses at the gene ends were 9 bases for V and 0 bases for J; bases not matched to a gene: 5.

V usage is TRBV11-2 and J usage is TRBJ1-4; no clear D. In germline, CDR1 is SGHAT, CDR2 FQNNGV. CDR3 length: 12 residues. V was cut by 5 bases and J by 8 bases, with 9 bases left in between. The CDR3: CASSPLREKLFF. In nucleotides, the CDR3 is TGTGCCAGCAGCCCCCTGAGGGAAAAACTGTTTTTT.

This clone was detected only a few times. This sequence joins TRBV10-3 and TRBJ1-3, with D tentatively TRBD1 (5 bases). Germline V gene lookup returns CDR1 ENHRY and CDR2 SYGVKD. This CDR3 spans 14 amino acids. The V gene lost 3 bases and the J gene lost 2 bases, with 8 bases spanning the gap. CDR3 residues: CAISEVRAGNTIYF. The DNA of the CDR3 is TGTGCCATCAGTGAAGTCAGGGCTGGAAACACCATATATTTT.

This clone was counted once. The chain couples TRBV5-1 to TRBJ2-1; maybe TRBD2 (6 bases). The CDR3 totals 14 residues. Germline V lookup: CDR1 SGHRS, CDR2 YFSETQ. V was cut by 2 bases and J by 7 bases, with 13 bases left in between. The CDR3, as DNA: TGCGCCAGCAGCTTCGGAGTCGGAGGGAATGAGCAGTTCTTC. This encodes CASSFGVGGNEQFF.

The CDR3 loop is CASFKGTGADQPQHF. In DNA, the CDR3 is TGTGCCAGCTTTAAAGGGACAGGGGCGGATCAGCCCCAGCATTTT. V and J are TRBV6-5 and TRBJ1-5, with 10 bases matching TRBD1. The junction had 9 bases not matched to a gene; V was cut back by 8 bases and J by 5 bases. The length of the CDR3 is 15 residues. Per the germline V gene, CDR1 is MNHEY and CDR2 is SVGAGI.